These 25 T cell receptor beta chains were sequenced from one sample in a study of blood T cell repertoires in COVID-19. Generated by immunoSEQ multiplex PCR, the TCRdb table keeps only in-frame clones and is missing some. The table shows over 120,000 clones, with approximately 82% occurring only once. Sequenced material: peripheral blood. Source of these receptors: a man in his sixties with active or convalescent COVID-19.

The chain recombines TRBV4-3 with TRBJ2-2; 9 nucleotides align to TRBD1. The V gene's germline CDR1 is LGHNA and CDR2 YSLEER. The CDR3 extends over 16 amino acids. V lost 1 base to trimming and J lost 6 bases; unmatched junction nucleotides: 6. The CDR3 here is CASSQAAGQGSGELFF. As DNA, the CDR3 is TGCGCCAGCAGCCAAGCTGCGGGACAGGGTTCCGGGGAGCTGTTTTTT.

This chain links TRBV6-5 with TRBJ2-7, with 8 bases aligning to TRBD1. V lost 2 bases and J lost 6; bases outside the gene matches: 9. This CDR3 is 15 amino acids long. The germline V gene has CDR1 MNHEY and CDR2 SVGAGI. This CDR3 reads CASSYIDRGLGEQYF. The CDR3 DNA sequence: TGTGCCAGCAGTTACATCGACAGGGGTCTCGGCGAGCAGTACTTC.

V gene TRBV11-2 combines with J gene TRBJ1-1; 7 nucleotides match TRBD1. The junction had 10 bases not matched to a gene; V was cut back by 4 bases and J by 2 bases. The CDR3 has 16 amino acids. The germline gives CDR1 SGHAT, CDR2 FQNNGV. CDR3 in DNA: TGTGCCAGCAGCTCGCCTCTAGGGGGCTTTAACACTGAAGCTTTCTTT. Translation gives CASSSPLGGFNTEAFF.

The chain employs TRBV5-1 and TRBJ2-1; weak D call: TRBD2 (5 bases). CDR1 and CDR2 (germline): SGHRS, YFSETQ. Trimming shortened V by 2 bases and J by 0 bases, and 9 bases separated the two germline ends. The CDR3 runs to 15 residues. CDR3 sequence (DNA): TGCGCCAGCAGCTTATTAGCGATCTCCTACAATGAGCAGTTCTTC. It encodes CASSLLAISYNEQFF. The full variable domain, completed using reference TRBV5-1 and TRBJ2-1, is KAGVTQTPRYLIKTRGQQVTLSCSPISGHRSVSWYQQTPGQGLQFLFEYFSETQRNKGNFPGRFSGRQFSNSRSEMNVSTLELGDSALYLCASSLLAISYNEQFFGPGTRLTVL.

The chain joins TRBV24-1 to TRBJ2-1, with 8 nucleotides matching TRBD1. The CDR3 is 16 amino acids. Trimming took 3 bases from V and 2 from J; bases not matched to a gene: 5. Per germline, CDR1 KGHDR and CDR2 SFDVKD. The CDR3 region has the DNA TGTGCCACCAGTGATATACCCAGGGGGCCCTACAATGAGCAGTTCTTC. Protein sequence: CATSDIPRGPYNEQFF.

The CDR3 sequence is CASSPGQGAYEQYV. CDR3 bases: TGTGCCAGCAGTCCCGGACAGGGGGCGTACGAGCAGTACGTC. The V and J genes are TRBV28 and TRBJ2-7; 11 bases are a match to TRBD1. The length of the CDR3 is 14 residues. Unmatched junction bases numbered 4, after V lost 5 bases and J lost 4 bases. From germline, CDR1 is MDHEN and CDR2 SYDVKM.

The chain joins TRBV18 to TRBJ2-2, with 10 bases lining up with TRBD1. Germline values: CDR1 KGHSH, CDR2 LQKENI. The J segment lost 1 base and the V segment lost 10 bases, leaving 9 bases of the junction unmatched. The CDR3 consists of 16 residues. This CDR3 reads CATRTGGSGNTGELFF. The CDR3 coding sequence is TGTGCCACCCGGACAGGGGGTAGCGGGAACACCGGGGAGCTGTTTTTT.

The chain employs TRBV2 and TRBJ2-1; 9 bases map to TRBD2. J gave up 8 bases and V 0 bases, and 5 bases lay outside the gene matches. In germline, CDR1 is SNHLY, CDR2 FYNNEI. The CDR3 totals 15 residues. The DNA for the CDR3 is TGTGCCAGCAGTGAAGCGCGGGGGGGCCTGGATGAGCAGTTCTTC. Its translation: CASSEARGGLDEQFF.

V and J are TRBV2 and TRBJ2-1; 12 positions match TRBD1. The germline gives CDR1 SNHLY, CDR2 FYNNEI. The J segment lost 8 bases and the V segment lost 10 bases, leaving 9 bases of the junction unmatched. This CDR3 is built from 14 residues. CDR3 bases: TGTGCCAACCACCGGGACAGGGGGCGGGATGAGCAGTTCTTC. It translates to CANHRDRGRDEQFF.

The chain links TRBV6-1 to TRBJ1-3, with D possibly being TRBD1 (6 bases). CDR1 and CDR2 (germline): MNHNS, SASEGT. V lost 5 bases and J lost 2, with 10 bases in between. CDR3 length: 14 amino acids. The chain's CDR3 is CASSLPGAGNTIYF. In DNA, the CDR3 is TGTGCCAGCAGTCTTCCAGGGGCTGGAAACACCATATATTTT.

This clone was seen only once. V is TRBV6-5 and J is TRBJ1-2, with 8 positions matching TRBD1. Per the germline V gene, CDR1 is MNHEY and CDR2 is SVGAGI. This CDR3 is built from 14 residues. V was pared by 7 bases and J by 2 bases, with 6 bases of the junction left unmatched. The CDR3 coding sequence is TGTGCCAGCATGTTTGGACAGGGAAACTATGGCTACACCTTC. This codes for CASMFGQGNYGYTF.

The CDR3 here is CSVDLGQGYTEAFF. The CDR3, as DNA: TGCAGCGTTGACCTGGGACAGGGATACACTGAAGCTTTCTTT. This rearrangement joins TRBV29-1 to TRBJ1-1; 9 nucleotides align to TRBD1. CDR1 is SQVTM, CDR2 ANQGSEA, per germline. V lost 3 bases and J lost 3; bases outside the gene matches: 5. The CDR3 has 14 amino acids.

The CDR3 DNA follows: TGTGCCTGGAGGAACAGGGCCCGTGCAACTAATGAAAAACTGTTTTTT. Its protein is CAWRNRARATNEKLFF. The chain combines TRBV30 with TRBJ1-4, with D possibly TRBD1 on 6 matching bases. Trimming stripped 3 bases from V and 0 bases from J, with 14 bases between. Germline lookup yields CDR1 GTSNPN and CDR2 SVGIG (reference sequence). This CDR3 contains 16 residues.

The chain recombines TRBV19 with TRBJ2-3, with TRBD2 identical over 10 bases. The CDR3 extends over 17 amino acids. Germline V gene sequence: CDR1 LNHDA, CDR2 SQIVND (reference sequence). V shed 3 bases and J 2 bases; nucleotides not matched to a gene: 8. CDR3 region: CASSIRTSGKFTDTQYF. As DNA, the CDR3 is TGTGCCAGTAGTATTAGGACTAGCGGAAAGTTCACAGATACGCAGTATTTT.

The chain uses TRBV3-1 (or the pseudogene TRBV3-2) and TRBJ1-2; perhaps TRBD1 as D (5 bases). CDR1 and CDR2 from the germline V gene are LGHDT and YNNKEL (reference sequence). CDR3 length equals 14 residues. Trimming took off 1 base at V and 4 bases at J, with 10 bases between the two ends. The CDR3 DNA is TGTGCCAGCAGCCAAGCCGCCAGGGCCTATGGCTACACCTTC. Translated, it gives CASSQAARAYGYTF.

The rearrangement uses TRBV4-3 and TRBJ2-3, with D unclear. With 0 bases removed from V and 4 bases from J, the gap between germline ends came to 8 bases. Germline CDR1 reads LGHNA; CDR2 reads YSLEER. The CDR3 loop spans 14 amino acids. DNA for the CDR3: TGCGCCAGCAGCCAAGATGTGCAGGCAGATACGCAGTATTTT. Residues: CASSQDVQADTQYF.

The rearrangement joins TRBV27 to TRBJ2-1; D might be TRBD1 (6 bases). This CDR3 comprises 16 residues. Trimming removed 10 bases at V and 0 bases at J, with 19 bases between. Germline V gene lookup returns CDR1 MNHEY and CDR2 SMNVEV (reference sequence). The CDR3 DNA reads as TGTGCCACGGCCAAACAGGGATTCGGCTCCTACAATGAGCAGTTCTTC. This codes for CATAKQGFGSYNEQFF.

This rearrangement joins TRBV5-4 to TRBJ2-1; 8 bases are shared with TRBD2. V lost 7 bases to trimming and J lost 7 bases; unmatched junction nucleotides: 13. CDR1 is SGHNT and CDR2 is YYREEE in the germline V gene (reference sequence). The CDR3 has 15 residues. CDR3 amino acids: CASAEVQRGRNEQFF. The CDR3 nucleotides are TGTGCCAGCGCCGAGGTCCAGCGGGGGCGTAATGAGCAGTTCTTC.

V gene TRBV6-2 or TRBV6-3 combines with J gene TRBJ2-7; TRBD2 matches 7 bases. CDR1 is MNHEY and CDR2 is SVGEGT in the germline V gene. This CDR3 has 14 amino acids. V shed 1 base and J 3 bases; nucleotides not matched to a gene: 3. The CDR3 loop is CASSYWRGNYEQYF. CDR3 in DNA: TGTGCCAGCAGTTACTGGCGGGGGAACTACGAGCAGTACTTC.

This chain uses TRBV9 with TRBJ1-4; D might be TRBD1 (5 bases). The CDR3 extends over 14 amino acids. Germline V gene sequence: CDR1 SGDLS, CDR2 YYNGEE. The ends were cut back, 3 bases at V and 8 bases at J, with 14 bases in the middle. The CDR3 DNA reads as TGTGCCAGCAGCGGTCGGGGGGAGGCAGAAAAACTGTTTTTT. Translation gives CASSGRGEAEKLFF.

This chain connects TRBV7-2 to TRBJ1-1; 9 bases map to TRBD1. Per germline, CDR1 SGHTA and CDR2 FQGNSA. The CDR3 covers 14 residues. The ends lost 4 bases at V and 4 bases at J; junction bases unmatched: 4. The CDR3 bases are TGTGCCAGCAGCTACACAGGGGGCGGCACTGAAGCTTTCTTT. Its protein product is CASSYTGGGTEAFF.

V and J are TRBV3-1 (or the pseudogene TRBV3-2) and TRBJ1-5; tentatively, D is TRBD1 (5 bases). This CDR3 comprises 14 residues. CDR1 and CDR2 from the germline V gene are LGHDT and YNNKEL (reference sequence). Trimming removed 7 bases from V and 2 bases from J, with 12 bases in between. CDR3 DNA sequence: TGTGCCAGCACCTGTAGGGGTGGCAATCAGCCCCAGCATTTT. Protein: CASTCRGGNQPQHF.

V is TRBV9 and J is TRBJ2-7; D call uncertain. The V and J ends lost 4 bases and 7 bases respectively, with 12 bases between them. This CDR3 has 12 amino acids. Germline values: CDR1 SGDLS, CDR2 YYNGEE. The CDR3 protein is CASSTPPGEQYF. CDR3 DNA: TGTGCCAGCAGCACCCCCCCCGGGGAGCAGTACTTC.

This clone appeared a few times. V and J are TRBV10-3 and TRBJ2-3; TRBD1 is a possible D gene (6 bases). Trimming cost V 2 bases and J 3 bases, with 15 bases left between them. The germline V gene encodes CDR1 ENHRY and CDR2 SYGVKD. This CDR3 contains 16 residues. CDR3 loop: CAISEGTRAVTDTQYF. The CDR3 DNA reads TGTGCCATCAGTGAGGGGACAAGGGCTGTTACAGATACGCAGTATTTT.

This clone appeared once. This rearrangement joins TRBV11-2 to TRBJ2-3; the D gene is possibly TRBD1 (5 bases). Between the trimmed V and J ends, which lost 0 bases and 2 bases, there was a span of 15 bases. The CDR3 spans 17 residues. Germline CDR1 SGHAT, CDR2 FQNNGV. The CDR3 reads CASSLDPTDRITDTQYF. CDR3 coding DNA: TGTGCCAGCAGCTTAGACCCGACAGATAGGATCACAGATACGCAGTATTTT.